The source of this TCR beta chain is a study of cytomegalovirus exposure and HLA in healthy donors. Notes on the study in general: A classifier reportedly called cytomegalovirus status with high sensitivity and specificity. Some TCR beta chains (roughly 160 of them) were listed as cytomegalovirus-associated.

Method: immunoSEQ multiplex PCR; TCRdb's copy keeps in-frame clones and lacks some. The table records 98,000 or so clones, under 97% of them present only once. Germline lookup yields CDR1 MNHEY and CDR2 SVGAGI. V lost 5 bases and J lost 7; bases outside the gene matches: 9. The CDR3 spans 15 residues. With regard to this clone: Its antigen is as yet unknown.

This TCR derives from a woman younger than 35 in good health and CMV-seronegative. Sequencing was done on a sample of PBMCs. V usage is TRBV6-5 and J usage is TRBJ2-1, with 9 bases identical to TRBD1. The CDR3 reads CASSQTGGRQNEQFF. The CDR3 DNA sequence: TGTGCCAGCAGTCAGACAGGGGGGCGCCAAAATGAGCAGTTCTTC.